This TCR beta chain was sequenced in a study of blood T cell repertoires in COVID-19. Measured with immunoSEQ multiplex PCR; TCRdb has only the in-frame clones, and not every one. The sample carries more than 95,000 clones, approximately 89% recorded once. CDR1 SGHNT and CDR2 YENEEA come from the germline V gene. The J segment lost 4 bases and the V segment lost 5 bases, leaving 11 bases of the junction unmatched. The CDR3 has 16 residues. Input material: peripheral blood. The receptor's source is an elderly woman with COVID-19, enrolled during active disease. The chain uses TRBV11-3 and TRBJ2-5, with 9 positions matching TRBD1. In DNA, the CDR3 is TGTGCCAGCAGCCCCGGGACAGGGAACATGGGAGAGACCCAGTACTTC. As protein: CASSPGTGNMGETQYF.